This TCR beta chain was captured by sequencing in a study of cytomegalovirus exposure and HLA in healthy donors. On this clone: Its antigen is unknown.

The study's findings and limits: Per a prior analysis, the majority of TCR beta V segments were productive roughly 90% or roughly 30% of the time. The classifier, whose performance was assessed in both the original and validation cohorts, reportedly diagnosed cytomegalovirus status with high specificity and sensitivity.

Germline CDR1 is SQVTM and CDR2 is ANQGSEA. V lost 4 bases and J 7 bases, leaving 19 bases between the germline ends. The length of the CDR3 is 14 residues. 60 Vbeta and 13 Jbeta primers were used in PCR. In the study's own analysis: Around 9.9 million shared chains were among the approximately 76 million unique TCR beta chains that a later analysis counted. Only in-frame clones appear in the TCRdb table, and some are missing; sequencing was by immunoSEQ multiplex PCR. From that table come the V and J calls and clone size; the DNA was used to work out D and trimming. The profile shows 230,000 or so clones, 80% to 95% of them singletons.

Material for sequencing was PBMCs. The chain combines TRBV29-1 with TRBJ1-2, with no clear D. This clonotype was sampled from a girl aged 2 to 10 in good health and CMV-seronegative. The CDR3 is CSVGQERLDRGYTF. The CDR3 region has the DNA TGCAGCGTTGGGCAGGAACGCCTTGATCGTGGCTACACCTTC.